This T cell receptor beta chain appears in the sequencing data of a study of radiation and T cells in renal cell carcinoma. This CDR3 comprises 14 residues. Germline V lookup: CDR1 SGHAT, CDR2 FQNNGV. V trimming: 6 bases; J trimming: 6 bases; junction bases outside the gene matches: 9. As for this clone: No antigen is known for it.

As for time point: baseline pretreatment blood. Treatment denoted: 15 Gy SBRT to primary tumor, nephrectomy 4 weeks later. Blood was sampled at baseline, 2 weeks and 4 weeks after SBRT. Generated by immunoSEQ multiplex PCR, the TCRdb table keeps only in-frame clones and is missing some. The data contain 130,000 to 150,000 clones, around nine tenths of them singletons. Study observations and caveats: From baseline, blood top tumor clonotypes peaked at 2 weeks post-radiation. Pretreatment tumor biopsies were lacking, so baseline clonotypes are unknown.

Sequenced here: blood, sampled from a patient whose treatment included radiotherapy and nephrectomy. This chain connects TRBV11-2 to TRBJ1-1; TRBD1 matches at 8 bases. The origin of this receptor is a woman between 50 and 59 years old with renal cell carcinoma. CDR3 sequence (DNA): TGTGCCAGCAGAATGGCAGGGGGCGTCTCTGAAGCTTTCTTT. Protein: CASRMAGGVSEAFF.